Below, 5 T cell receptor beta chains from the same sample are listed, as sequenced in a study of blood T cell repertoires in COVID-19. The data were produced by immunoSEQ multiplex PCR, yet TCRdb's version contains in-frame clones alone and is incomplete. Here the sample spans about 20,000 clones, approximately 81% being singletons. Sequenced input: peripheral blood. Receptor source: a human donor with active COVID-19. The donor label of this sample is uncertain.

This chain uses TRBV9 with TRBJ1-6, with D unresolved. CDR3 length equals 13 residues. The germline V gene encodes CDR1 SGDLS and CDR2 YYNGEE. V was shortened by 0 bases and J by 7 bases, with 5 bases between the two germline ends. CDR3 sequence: CASSVVENSPLHF. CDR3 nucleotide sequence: TGTGCCAGCAGCGTAGTTGAGAATTCACCCCTCCACTTT. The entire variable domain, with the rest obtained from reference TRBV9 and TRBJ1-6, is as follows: DSGVTQTPKHLITATGQRVTLRCSPRSGDLSVYWYQQSLDQGLQFLIQYYNGEERAKGNILERFSAQQFPDLHSELNLSSLELGDSALYFCASSVVENSPLHFGNGTRLTVT.

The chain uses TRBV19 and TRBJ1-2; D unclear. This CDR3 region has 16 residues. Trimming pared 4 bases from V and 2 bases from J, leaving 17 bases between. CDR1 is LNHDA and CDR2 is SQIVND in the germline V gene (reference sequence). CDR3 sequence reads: CASSNPQRAGNYGYTF. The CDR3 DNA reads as TGTGCCAGTAGTAACCCCCAGAGGGCAGGCAACTATGGCTACACCTTC.

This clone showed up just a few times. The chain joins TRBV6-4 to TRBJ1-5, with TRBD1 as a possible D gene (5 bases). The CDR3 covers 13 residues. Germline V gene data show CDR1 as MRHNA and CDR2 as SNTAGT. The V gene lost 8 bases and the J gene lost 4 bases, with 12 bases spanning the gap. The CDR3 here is CASEPTGNQPQHF. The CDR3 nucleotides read TGTGCCAGCGAGCCCACAGGAAATCAGCCCCAGCATTTT.

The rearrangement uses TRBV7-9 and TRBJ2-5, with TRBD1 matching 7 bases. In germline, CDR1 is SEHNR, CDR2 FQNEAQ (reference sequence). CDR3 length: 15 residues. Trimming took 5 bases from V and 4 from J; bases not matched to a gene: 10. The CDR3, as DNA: TGTGCCAGCAGCCCGAAACAGGGGAAGTTAGAGACCCAGTACTTC. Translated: CASSPKQGKLETQYF.

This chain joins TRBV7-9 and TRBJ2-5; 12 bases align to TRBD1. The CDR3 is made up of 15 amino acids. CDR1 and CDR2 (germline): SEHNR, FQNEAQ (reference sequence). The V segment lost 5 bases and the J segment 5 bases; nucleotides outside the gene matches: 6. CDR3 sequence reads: CASSDGTGGVETQYF. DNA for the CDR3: TGTGCCAGCAGCGACGGGACAGGGGGCGTGGAGACCCAGTACTTC.